This TCR beta chain was identified in a study of CD8+ T cells in alopecia areata. Turning to the study itself: Tofacitinib lasted 6 to 18 months, then 6 months off drug.

Sorting separated CD4+ and CD8+ T cells out of PBMCs. V lost 4 bases and J lost 8, with 18 bases in between. From germline, CDR1 is LGHNA and CDR2 YNFKEQ. The CDR3 extends over 15 amino acids. Extraction and reverse transcription of RNA yielded cDNA as the sequencing template. Sequenced by immunoSEQ multiplex PCR; TCRdb stores in-frame clones only, minus some. Of some 130,000 clones listed, about three fifths are singletons. The chain has TRBV4-2 and TRBJ2-1; D is ambiguous. This sequence was found in a human donor with alopecia areata. The sample consisted of CD4+ T cells sorted from blood, taken at week 0. This CDR3 reads CASSRSRPTLDEQFF. The CDR3 region has the DNA TGTGCCAGCAGCCGCTCCCGGCCCACTCTAGATGAGCAGTTCTTC.